This TCR beta chain originates from a study of blood T cells in healthy people across ages. On the study more broadly: Template switching captured about one barcoded beta molecule per two T cells. Study-wide points: Unknown CMV status may confound age-related changes in expanded clones.

The second PCR ran about 6 to 11 cycles with a sample-barcoded 5' primer and J-beta primers. TCRdb passed the 5' RACE reads through MiXCR, listing each CDR3 protein once. This table holds fewer than 2,000,000 distinct CDR3 sequences, about two fifths found once. Regarding this clonotype: What it binds is not known.

Trimming left V 6 bases short and J 0 bases short, with 14 bases between. Looked up from germline, CDR1 is SEHNR and CDR2 is FQNEAQ (reference sequence). CDR3 length: 15 residues. Peripheral blood, about 9.4 milliliters per donor, was collected. Per sample, extraction of total RNA gave at least 5.5 micrograms in every case. Sample: blood. The chain carries TRBV7-9 and TRBJ1-2; a possible D gene is TRBD1 (6 bases). The TCR was taken from a human donor in good health. CDR3 loop: CASSGPGTTNYGYTF. The DNA of the CDR3 is TGTGCCAGCAGTGGACCCGGGACAACTAACTATGGCTACACCTTC.